This TCR beta chain was sequenced for a study of T cell responses to AZD1222 COVID-19 vaccine. Whole-study context: Whether given at about 4 or about 12 weeks, second doses were pooled. Study-wide points: The breadth and depth of Spike-specific TCRs increased once two AZD1222 doses had been given. At baseline, seropositivity was found in only 5 to 7 AZD1222 recipients.

The CDR3 is 15 residues long. V lost 0 bases and J lost 3, with 9 bases in between. The germline gives CDR1 LGHNA, CDR2 YSLEER. This table comes from immunoSEQ multiplex PCR, and its TCRdb copy is limited to in-frame clones, with some not included. The sample consists of tens of thousands of clones, around 90% of them appearing once. As regards this clone: Its target is not known.

V is TRBV4-3 and J is TRBJ2-1; D uncertain. This sequence originates from an adult in good health. The sample was peripheral blood, taken on day 0 of AZD1222 vaccination. The CDR3 reads CASSQEPQFYNEQFF. The CDR3 DNA follows: TGCGCCAGCAGCCAAGAACCCCAGTTCTACAATGAGCAGTTCTTC.